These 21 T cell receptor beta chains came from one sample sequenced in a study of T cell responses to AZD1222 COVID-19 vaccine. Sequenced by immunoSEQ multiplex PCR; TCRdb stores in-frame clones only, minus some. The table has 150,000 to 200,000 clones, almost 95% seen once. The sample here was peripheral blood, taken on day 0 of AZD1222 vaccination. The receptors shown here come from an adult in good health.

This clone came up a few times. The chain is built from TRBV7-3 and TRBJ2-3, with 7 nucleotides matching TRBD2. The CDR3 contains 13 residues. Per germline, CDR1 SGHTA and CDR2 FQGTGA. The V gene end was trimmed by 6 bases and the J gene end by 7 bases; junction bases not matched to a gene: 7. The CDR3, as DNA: TGTGCCAGCAGACCGGACGGGGGGAATACGCAGTATTTT. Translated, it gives CASRPDGGNTQYF. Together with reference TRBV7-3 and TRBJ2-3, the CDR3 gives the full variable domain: GAGVSQTPSNKVTEKGKYVELRCDPISGHTALYWYRQSLGQGPEFLIYFQGTGAADDSGLPNDRFFAVRPEGSVSTLKIQRTERGDSAVYLCASRPDGGNTQYFGPGTRLTVL.

The CDR3 coding sequence is TGTGCCAGCACCAGACTAGCCTCCTACGAGCAGTACTTC. Protein sequence: CASTRLASYEQYF. The chain carries TRBV2 and TRBJ2-7, with 7 positions matching TRBD2. The germline V gene encodes CDR1 SNHLY and CDR2 FYNNEI. CDR3 length equals 13 residues. The junction had 3 bases not matched to a gene; V was cut back by 7 bases and J by 0 bases.

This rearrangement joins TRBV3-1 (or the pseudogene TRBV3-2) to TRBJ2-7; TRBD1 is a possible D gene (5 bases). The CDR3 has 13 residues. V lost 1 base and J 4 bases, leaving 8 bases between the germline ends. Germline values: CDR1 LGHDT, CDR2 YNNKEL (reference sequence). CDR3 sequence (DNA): TGTGCCAGCAGCCAAGTAAGGGGATACGAGCAGTACTTC. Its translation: CASSQVRGYEQYF.

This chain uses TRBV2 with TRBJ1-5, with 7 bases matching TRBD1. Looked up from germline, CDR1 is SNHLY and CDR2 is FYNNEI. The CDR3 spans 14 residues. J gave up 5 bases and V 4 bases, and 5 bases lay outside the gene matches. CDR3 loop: CASSGTDRDQPQHF. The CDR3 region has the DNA TGTGCCAGCAGTGGCACAGACAGGGATCAGCCCCAGCATTTT.

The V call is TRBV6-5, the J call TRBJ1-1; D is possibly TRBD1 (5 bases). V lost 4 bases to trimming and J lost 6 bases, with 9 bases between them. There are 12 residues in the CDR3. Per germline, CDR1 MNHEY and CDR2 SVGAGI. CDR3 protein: CASSFGGAEAFF. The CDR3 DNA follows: TGTGCCAGCAGTTTCGGGGGGGCTGAAGCTTTCTTT.

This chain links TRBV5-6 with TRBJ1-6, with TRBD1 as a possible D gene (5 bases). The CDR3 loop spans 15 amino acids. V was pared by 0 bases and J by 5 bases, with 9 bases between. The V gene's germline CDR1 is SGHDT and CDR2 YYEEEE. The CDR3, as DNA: TGTGCCAGCAGCTTGGCCCCGACAGATAATTCACCCCTCCACTTT. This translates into CASSLAPTDNSPLHF. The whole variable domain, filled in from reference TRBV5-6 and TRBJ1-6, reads DAGVTQSPTHLIKTRGQQVTLRCSPKSGHDTVSWYQQALGQGPQFIFQYYEEEERQRGNFPDRFSGHQFPNYSSELNVNALLLGDSALYLCASSLAPTDNSPLHFGNGTRLTVT.

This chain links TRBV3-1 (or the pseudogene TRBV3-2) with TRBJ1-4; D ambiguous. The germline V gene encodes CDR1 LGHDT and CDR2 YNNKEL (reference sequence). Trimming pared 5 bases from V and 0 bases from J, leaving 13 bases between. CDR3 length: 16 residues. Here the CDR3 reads CASSSQTRATNEKLFF. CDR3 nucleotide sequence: TGTGCCAGCAGCTCCCAGACACGTGCAACTAATGAAAAACTGTTTTTT.

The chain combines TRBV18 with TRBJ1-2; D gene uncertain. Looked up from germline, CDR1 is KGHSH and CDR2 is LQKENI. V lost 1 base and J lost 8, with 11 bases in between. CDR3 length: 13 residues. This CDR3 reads CASSPLSLRGYTF. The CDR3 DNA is TGTGCCAGCTCACCACTCAGCTTGAGGGGCTACACCTTC.

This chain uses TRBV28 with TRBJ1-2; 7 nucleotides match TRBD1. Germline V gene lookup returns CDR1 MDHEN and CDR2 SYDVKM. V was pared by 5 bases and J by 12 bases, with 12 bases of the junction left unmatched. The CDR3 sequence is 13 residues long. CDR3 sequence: CASSPSDREVHTF. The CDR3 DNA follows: TGTGCCAGCAGTCCCTCAGACAGGGAGGTGCACACCTTC.

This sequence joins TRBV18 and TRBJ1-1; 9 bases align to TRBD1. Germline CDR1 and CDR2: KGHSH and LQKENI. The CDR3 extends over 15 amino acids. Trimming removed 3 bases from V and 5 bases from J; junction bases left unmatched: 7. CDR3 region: CASSPPGQGWTEAFF. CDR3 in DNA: TGTGCCAGCTCACCCCCCGGACAGGGGTGGACTGAAGCTTTCTTT.

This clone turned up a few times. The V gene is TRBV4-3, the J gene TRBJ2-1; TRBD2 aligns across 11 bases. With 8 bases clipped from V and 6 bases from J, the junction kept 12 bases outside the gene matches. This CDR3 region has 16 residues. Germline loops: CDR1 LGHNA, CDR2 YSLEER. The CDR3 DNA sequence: TGCGCCAGCGGGCTCCTAGCGGGAGGTCCCTCCAATGAGCAGTTCTTC. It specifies CASGLLAGGPSNEQFF.

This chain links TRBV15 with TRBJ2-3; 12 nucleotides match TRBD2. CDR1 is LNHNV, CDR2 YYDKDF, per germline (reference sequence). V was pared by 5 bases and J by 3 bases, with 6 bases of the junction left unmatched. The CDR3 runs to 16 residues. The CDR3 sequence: CATSPGTSGLTDTQYF. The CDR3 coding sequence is TGTGCCACCAGCCCCGGGACTAGCGGGCTGACAGATACGCAGTATTTT.

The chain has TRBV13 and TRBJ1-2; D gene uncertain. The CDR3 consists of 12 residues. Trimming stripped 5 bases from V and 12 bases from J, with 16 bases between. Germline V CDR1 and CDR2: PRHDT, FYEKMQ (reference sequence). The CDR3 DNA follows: TGTGCCAGCAGCGGTGACGGGCTTTTTGACACCTTC. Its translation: CASSGDGLFDTF.

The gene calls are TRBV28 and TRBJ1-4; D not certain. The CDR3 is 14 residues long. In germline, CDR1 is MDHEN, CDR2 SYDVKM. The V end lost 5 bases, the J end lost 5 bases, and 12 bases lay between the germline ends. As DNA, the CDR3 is TGTGCCAGCAGTCGTGGGCGCGGGAATGAAAAACTGTTTTTT. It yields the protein CASSRGRGNEKLFF.

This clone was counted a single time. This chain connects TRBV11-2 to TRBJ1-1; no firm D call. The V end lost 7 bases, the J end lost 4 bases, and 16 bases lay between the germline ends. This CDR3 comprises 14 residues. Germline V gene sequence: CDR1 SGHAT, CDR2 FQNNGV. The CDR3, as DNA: TGTGCCAGCACTTTAGACTGGTATAGCACTGAAGCTTTCTTT. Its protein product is CASTLDWYSTEAFF.

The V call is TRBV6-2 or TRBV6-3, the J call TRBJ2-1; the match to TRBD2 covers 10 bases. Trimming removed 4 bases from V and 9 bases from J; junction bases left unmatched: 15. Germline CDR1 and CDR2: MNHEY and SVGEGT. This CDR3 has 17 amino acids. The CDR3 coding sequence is TGTGCCAGCAGTTCCGTTCGGGTAGCGGGAGGAACGAGTGAGCAGTTCTTC. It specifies CASSSVRVAGGTSEQFF.

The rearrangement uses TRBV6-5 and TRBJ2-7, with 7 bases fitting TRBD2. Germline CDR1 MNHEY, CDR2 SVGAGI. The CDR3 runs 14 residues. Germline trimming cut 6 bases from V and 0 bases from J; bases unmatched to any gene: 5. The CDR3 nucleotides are TGTGCCAGCAGCTCCGGGACTACCTCCTACGAGCAGTACTTC. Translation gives CASSSGTTSYEQYF.

CDR3 sequence reads: CASSLRQGYNNEQFF. The DNA of the CDR3 is TGTGCCAGCAGCTTAAGACAGGGCTATAACAATGAGCAGTTCTTC. This chain uses TRBV7-2 with TRBJ2-1; 7 bases align to TRBD1. Germline CDR1 and CDR2: SGHTA and FQGNSA. Unmatched junction bases numbered 6, after V lost 2 bases and J lost 5 bases. This CDR3 region has 15 residues.

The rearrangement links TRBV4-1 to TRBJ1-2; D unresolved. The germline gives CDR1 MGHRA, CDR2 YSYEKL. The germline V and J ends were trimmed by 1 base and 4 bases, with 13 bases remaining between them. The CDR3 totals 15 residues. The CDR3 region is CASSQGAEGFYGYTF. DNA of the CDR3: TGCGCCAGCAGCCAAGGGGCAGAGGGTTTCTATGGCTACACCTTC.

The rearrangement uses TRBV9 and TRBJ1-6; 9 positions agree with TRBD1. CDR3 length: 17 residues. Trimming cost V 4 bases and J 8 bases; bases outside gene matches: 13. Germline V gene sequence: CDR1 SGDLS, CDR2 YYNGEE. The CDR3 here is CASSLLPGTGMDSPLHF. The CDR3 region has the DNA TGTGCCAGCAGCCTATTACCCGGGACAGGGATGGATTCACCCCTCCACTTT.

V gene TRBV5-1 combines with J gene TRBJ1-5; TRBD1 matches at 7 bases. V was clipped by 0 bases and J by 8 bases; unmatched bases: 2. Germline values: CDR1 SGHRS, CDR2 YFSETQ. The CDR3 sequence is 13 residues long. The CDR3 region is CASSLDRGEPQHF. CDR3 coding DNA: TGCGCCAGCAGCTTGGACAGGGGAGAGCCCCAGCATTTT.